The present T cell receptor (beta chain) was sequenced within a study of blood T cell repertoires in COVID-19. Across the study: Italy, Spain and the United States were the sources of the convalescent and acute COVID-19 samples. T cells, B-cell-depleted T cells, or PBMCs supplied cDNA or gDNA.

Authors' analysis steps: Reference gene primer amplification gave estimated nucleated cell counts. Clones were read by immunoSEQ multiplex PCR, and TCRdb kept only the in-frame ones, dropping some. V and J calls and clone size are copied from that table; D and trimming were computed from the DNA. The table records about 480,000 clones, approximately 92% of them present only once. Seattle cases were enrolled at active infection and followed longitudinally. V shed 2 bases and J shed 2 bases, with 11 bases lying between them. This CDR3 spans 14 amino acids. The germline V gene has CDR1 SGHKS and CDR2 YYEKEE (reference sequence).

The receptor was isolated from a man in his late teens or twenties with COVID-19, enrolled during active disease. Sequenced sample: peripheral blood. The V and J genes are TRBV5-5 and TRBJ2-7, with D possibly being TRBD1 (6 bases). Here the CDR3 DNA reads TGTGCCAGCAGCTTCAACCAGGGGCCCTACGAGCAGTACTTC. Translation: CASSFNQGPYEQYF. Based on the CDR3 plus reference TRBV5-5 and TRBJ2-7, the full variable domain is DAGVTQSPTHLIKTRGQQVTLRCSPISGHKSVSWYQQVLGQGPQFIFQYYEKEERGRGNFPDRFSARQFPNYSSELNVNALLLGDSALYLCASSFNQGPYEQYFGPGTRLTVT.